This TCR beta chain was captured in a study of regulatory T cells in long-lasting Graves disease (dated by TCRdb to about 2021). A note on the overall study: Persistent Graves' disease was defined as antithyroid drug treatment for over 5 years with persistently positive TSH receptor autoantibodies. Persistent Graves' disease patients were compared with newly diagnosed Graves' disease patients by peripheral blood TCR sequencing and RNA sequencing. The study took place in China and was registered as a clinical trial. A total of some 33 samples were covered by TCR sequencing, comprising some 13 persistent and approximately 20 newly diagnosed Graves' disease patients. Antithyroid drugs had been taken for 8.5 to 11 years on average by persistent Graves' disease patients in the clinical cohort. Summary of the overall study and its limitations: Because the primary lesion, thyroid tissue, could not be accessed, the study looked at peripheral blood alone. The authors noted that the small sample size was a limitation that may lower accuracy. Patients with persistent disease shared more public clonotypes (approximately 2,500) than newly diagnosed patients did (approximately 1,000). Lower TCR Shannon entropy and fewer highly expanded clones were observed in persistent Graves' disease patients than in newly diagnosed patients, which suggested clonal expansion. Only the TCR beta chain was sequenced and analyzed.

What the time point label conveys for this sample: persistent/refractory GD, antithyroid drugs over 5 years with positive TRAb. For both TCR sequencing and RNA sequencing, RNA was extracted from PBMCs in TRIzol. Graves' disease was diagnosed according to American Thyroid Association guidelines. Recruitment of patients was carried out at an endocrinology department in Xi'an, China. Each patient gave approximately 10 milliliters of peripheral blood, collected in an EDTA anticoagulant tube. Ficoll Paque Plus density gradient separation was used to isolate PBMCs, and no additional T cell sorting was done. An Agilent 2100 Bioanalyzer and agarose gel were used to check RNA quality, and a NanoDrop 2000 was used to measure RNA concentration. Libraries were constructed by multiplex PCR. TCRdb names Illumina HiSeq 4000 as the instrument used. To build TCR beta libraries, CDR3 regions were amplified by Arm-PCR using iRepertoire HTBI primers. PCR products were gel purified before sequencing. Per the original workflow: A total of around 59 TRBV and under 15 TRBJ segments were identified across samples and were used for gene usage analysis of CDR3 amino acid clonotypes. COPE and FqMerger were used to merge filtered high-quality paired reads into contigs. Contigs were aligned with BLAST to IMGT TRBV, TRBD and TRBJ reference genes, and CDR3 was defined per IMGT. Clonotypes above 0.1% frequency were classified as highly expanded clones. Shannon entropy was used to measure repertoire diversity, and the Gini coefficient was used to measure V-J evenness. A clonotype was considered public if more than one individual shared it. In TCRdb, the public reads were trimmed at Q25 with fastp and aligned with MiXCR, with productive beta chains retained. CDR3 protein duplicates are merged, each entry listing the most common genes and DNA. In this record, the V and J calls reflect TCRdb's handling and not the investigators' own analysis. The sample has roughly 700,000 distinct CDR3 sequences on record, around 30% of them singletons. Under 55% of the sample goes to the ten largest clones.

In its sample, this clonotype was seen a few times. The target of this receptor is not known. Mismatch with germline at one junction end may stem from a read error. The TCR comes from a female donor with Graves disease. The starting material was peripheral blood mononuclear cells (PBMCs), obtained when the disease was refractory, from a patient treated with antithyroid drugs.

The sequenced DNA: TGTGCCAGCAACCAAGGGCGGGCCGGCGGGGAGACCCAGTACTTC. The resulting protein is CASNQGRAGGETQYF. The receptor chain draws on TRBV3-1 and TRBJ2-5; the D gene is perhaps TRBD2, from 5 matching bases. The CDR3 sequence holds 15 residues, the cysteine and phenylalanine included. Only CDR3 DNA is held: 45 bases, read in frame from base 1. In the germline V gene (reference sequence), CDR1 corresponds to LGHDT and CDR2 to YNNKEL.